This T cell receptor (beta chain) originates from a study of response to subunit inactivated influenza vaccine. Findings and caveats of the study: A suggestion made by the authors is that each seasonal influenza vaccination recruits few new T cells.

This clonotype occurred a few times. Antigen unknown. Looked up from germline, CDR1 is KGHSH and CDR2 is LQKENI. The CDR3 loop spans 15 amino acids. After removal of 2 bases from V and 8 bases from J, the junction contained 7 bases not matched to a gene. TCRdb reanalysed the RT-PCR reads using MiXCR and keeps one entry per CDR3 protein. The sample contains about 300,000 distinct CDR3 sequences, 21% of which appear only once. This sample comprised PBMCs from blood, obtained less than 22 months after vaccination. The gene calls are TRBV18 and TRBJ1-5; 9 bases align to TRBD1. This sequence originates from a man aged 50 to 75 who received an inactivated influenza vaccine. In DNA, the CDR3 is TGTGCCAGCTCACCAGAGCGCACAGGGGGCGAGCCCCAGCATTTT. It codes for CASSPERTGGEPQHF.